This entry concerns a single TCR delta chain. Other DNA sequences within the sample encode an identical CDR3. The sample comes from a study of gamma-delta chains in newborns, infants, children. Looking at the study overall: Microbial exposure reportedly drives polyclonal innate γδ T cell expansion after birth.

TCRdb fed the reads to CATT. The repertoire holds about 10,000 delta-chain clones, with 8.5% to 9% as singletons. Germline-derived CDR1 and CDR2 are GEAIGNYY and EKD. V shed 3 bases and J 0 bases; nucleotides not matched to a gene: 6. The CDR3 spans 18 residues. Sequenced input: blood. This sequence joins TRDV2 and TRDJ3; 8 bases line up with TRDD3. The receptor comes from a child who was a newborn, infant or young child, either healthy, febrile or measles-vaccinated (not recorded which). CDR3 in DNA: TGTGCCTGTGACTACTGGGGGGAAAGCTCCTGGGACACCCGACAGATGTTTTTC. It specifies CACDYWGESSWDTRQMFF.